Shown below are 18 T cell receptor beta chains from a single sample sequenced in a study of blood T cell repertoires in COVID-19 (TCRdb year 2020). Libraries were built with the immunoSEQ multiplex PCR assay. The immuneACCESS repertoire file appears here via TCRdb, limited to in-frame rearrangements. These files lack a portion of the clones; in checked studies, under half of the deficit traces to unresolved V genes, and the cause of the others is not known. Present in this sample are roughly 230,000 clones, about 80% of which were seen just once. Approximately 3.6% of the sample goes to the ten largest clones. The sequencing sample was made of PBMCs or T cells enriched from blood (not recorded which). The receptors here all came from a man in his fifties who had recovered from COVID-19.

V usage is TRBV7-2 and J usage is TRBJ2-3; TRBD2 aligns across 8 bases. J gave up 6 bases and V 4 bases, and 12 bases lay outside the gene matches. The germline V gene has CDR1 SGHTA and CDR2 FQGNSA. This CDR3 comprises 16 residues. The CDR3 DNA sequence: TGTGCCAGCAGCTCCGGGACTAGTTTCCTCCCCGATACGCAGTATTTT. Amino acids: CASSSGTSFLPDTQYF.

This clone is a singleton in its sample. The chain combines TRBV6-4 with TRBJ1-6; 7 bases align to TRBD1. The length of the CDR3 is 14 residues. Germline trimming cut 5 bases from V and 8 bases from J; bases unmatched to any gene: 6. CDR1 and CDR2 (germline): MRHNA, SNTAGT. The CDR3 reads CASSTGTEHSPLHF. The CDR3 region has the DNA TGTGCCAGCAGTACCGGGACAGAACATTCACCCCTCCACTTT.

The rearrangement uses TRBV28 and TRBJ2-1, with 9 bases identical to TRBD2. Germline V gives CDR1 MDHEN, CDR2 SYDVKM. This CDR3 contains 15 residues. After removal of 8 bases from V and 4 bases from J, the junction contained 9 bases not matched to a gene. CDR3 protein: CASHSREGLYNEQFF. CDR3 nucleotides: TGTGCCAGCCATTCGCGGGAGGGTCTTTACAATGAGCAGTTCTTC.

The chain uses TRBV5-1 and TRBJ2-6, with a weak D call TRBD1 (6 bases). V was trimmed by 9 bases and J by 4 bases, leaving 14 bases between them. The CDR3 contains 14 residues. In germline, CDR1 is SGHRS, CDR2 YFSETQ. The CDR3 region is CATRQDSGANVLTF. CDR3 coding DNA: TGCGCCACACGACAGGACTCCGGGGCCAACGTCCTGACTTTC.

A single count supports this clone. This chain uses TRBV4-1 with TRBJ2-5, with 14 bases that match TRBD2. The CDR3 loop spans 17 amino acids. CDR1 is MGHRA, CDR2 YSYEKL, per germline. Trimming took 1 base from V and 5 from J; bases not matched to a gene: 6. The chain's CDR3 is CASSQVSGLAGAETQYF. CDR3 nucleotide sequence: TGCGCCAGCAGCCAAGTCTCGGGACTAGCGGGAGCGGAGACCCAGTACTTC.

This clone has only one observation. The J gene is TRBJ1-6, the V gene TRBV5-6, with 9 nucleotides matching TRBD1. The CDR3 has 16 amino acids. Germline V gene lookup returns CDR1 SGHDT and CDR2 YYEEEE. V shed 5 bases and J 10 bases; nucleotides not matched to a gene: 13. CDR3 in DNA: TGTGCCAGCAGGGGCGGGACAGGGTGGTTACAGTCACCCCTCCACTTT. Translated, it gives CASRGGTGWLQSPLHF. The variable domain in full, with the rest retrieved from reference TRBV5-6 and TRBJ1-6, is DAGVTQSPTHLIKTRGQQVTLRCSPKSGHDTVSWYQQALGQGPQFIFQYYEEEERQRGNFPDRFSGHQFPNYSSELNVNALLLGDSALYLCASRGGTGWLQSPLHFGNGTRLTVT.

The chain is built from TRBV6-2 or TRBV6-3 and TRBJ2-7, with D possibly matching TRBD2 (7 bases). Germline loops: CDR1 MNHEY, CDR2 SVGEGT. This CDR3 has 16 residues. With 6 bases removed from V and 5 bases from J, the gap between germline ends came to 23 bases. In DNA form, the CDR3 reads TGTGCCAGCAGCCCCGAGGGGAGGGGGAACCCCAACGAGCAGTACTTC. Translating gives CASSPEGRGNPNEQYF.

The CDR3 protein is CASSTLNYGYTF. For the CDR3, the DNA is TGTGCCAGCAGCACTCTCAACTATGGCTACACCTTC. The chain links TRBV7-2 to TRBJ1-2, with D hard to call. V dropped 5 bases and J dropped 2 bases, with 6 bases sitting between them. Germline CDR1 SGHTA, CDR2 FQGNSA. This CDR3 has 12 residues.

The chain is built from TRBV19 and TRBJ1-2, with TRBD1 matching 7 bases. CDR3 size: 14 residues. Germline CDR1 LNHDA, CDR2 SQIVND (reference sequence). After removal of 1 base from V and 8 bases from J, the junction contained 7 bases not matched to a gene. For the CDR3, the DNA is TGTGCCAGTAGTATAGCAGAGGGGGCGCAAGGCTACACCTTC. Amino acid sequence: CASSIAEGAQGYTF.

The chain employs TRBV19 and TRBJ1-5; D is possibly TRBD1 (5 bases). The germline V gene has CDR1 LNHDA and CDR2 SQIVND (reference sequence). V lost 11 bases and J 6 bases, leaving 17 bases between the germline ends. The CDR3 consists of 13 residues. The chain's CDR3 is CAPRAGSGQPQHF. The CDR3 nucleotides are TGTGCCCCCAGGGCGGGGTCGGGTCAGCCCCAGCATTTT. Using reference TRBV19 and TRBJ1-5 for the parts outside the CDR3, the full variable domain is DGGITQSPKYLFRKEGQNVTLSCEQNLNHDAMYWYRQDPGQGLRLIYYSQIVNDFQKGDIAEGYSVSREKKESFPLTVTSAQKNPTAFYLCAPRAGSGQPQHFGDGTRLSIL.

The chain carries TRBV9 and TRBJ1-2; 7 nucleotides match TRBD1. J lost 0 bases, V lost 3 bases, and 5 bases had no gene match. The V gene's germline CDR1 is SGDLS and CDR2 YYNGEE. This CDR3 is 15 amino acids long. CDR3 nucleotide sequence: TGTGCCAGCAGCGCCGGACAGGCTGCTAACTATGGCTACACCTTC. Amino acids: CASSAGQAANYGYTF.

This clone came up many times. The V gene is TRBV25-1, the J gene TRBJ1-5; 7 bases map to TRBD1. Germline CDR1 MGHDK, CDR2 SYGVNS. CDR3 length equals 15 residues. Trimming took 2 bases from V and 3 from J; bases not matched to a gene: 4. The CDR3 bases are TGTGCCAGCAGTGAAAAGGGACAGCCCAATCAGCCCCAGCATTTT. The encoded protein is CASSEKGQPNQPQHF.

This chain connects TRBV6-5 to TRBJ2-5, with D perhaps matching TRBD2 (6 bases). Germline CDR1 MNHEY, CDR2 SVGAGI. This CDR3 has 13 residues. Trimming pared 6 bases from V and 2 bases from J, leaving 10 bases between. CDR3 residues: CASRGTPQETQYF. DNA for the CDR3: TGTGCCAGCAGAGGGACTCCGCAAGAGACCCAGTACTTC.

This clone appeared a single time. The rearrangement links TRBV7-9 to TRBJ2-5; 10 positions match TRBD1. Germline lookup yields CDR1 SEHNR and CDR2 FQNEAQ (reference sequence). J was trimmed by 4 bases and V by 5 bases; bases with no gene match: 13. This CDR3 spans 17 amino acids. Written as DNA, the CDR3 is TGTGCCAGCAGCCCCGTTGCCGGGACAGGGGAAGGAGAGACCCAGTACTTC. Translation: CASSPVAGTGEGETQYF.

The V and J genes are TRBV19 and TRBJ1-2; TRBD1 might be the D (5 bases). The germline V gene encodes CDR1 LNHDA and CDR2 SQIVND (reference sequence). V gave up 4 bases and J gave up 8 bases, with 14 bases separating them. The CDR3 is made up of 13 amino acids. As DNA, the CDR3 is TGTGCCAGTAGTAATAACCAGGGAGGAGGCTACACCTTC. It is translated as CASSNNQGGGYTF.

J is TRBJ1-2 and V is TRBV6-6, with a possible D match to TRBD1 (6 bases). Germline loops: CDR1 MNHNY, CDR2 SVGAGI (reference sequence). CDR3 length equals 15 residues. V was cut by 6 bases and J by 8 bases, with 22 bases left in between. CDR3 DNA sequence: TGTGCCAGCAGCTCTACAGGACAGCCTAGAGTAGGCTACACCTTC. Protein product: CASSSTGQPRVGYTF.

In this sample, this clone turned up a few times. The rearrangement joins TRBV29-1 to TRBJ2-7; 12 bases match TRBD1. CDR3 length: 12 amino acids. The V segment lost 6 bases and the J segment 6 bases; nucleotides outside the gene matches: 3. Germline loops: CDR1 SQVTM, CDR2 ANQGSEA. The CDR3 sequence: CSVGTGGAEQYF. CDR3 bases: TGCAGCGTCGGGACAGGGGGCGCCGAGCAGTACTTC.

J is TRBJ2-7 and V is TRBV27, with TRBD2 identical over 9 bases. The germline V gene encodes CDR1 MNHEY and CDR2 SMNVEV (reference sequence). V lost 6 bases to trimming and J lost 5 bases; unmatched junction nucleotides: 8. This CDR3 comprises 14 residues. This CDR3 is CASRPGTSYHEQYF. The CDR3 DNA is TGTGCCAGCAGGCCCGGGACTAGCTACCACGAGCAGTACTTC.